A selection of T cell receptor beta chains follows, all from one sample in a study of human T cells and chemical hapten exposure. TCRdb reanalysed the RACE reads using MiXCR and keeps one entry per CDR3 protein. This table holds just over 70,000 distinct CDR3 sequences, 11% found once. The specimen comprised whole blood, sampled in connection with sensitization to the hapten diphenylcyclopropenone (DPC). Receptor source: a woman in her forties or fifties with alopecia areata. Some clones in this sample may be carry-over from other donors' samples. CDR3s include the opening cysteine and the closing phenylalanine or tryptophan. A D gene is named only where the DNA matches it firmly.

TRBJ2-1,TRBV6-5,TRBD1,CASSQDRGLDEQFF
TRBJ2-2,TRBV10-1,TRBD2,CASRRLAGRTGELFF
TRBJ1-1,TRBV20-1,-,CSANTMNTEAFF
TRBJ2-7,TRBV11-2,-,CASSIGLGRTLYEQYF
TRBJ2-2,TRBV29-1,-,CSVDRKTGELFF
TRBJ2-1,TRBV18,-,CASSPNADSYNEQFF
TRBJ2-2,TRBV7-2,-,CASSLNGELFF
TRBJ2-6,TRBV28,-,CASSFGDPGANVLTF
TRBJ1-1,TRBV29-1,TRBD1,CSVQGGATEAFF
TRBJ1-1,TRBV3-1,-,CASGRGTEAFF
TRBJ2-7,TRBV3-1,-,CASSQTGYEQYF
TRBJ2-2,TRBV7-9,-,CASRSQTANTGELFF
TRBJ2-3,TRBV19,-,CASSTDRTVDTQYF
TRBJ1-1,TRBV3-1,TRBD1,CASSHRGQGFYTEAFF
TRBJ1-2,TRBV7-9,TRBD1,CASSPDRDYGYTF
TRBJ1-5,TRBV29-1,-,CSVAKQGEPQHF
TRBJ1-4,TRBV13,-,CASSLGQLKKLFF
TRBJ1-5,TRBV20-1,TRBD1,CSAREVTTGQGIFYSNQPQHF
TRBJ1-1,TRBV27,TRBD1,CASSRTQGAAEAFF
TRBJ1-4,TRBV6-5,-,CASSPGINEKLFF